This T cell receptor beta chain came from a study of CD8 T cells in Susac syndrome. The RNA, 0.5 to 1 ug, was put through reverse transcription using random hexamers. TCRdb reanalysed the immunoSEQ multiplex PCR reads using MiXCR and keeps one entry per CDR3 protein. This table holds 130,000 to 150,000 distinct CDR3 sequences, roughly 94% found once. Sequencing was carried out using CD4+ T cells from PBMCs. This receptor was taken from a human donor in good health.

As DNA, the CDR3 is TGTGCCACCCGGGCAGATCCTAACTATGGCTACACCTTC. Protein: CATRADPNYGYTF. The gene calls are TRBV28 and TRBJ1-2; the D is unclear. The ends were cut back, 10 bases at V and 0 bases at J, with 12 bases in the middle. Looked up from germline, CDR1 is MDHEN and CDR2 is SYDVKM. CDR3 length: 13 residues.